The clone carrying this T cell receptor (delta chain) was seen a few times. This sample is drawn from a study of gamma-delta chains in newborns, infants, children. TCRdb used CATT to re-call clones from the reads. The data contain about 3,800 delta-chain clones, about 1.9% of them seen just once; the ten biggest clones take up approximately 8.5%. Sequencing was performed on blood. The source of this sequence is a child who was a newborn, infant or young child, either healthy, febrile or measles-vaccinated (not recorded which).

CDR3 DNA: TGTGCTCTTCTTCCTGTACTGGGGGATACGTACACCGATAAACTCATCTTT. Residues: CALLPVLGDTYTDKLIF. The rearrangement links TRDV1 to TRDJ1; the match to TRDD3 covers 13 bases. CDR3 length: 17 amino acids. Looked up from germline, CDR1 is TSWWSYY and CDR2 is QGS. V lost 8 bases to trimming and J lost 0 bases; unmatched junction nucleotides: 9.